This T cell receptor (beta chain) derives from a study of identical twins. Overall study findings and caveats: Whereas memory repertoires showed no such difference, abundant cord blood beta clonotypes carried fewer insertions. Analyses of zero insertions could be partly confounded by invariant MAIT and iNKT cells. Out-of-frame beta chain sequences displayed weaker excess sharing between twins.

Carrying unique molecular identifiers, the cDNA also gained a universal primer site through template switching. TCRdb recomputed calls from the 5' RACE reads with MiXCR, one row per CDR3 protein. The top ten hold 0.5% to 0.65% of the sample, which has approximately 470,000 distinct CDR3 sequences, 13% to 15% seen once. This CDR3 is 14 amino acids long. Germline V gives CDR1 SGHNT, CDR2 YENEEA. V lost 6 bases to trimming and J lost 4 bases, with 14 bases between them. This clonotype was observed once. The antigen is unknown. The same sample was also studied in work on yellow fever vaccine responses in identical twins.

Sequencing was performed on CD4+ T cells sorted from blood. The V and J genes are TRBV11-3 and TRBJ2-3, with no clear D. This receptor was taken from a woman aged 18-29 years in good health. The CDR3 sequence is CASSDRTRADTQYF. CDR3 nucleotide sequence: TGTGCCAGCAGTGATCGGACCCGGGCAGATACGCAGTATTTT.